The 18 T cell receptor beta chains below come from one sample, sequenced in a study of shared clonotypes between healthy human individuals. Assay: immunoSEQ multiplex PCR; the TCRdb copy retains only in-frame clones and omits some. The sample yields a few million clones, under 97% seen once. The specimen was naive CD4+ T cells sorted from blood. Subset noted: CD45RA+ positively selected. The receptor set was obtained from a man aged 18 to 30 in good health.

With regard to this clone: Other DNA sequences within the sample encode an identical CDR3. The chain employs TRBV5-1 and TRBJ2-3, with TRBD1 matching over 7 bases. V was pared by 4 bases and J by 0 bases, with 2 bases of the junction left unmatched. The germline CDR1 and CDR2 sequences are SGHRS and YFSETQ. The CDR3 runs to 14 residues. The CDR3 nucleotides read TGCGCCAGCAGCGGGACAGCAAGCACAGATACGCAGTATTTT. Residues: CASSGTASTDTQYF.

In nucleotides, the CDR3 is TGTGCCAGCAGTGGCGTTAGCAATCAGCCCCAGCATTTT. This sequence encodes CASSGVSNQPQHF. The chain has TRBV6-6 and TRBJ1-5; D is undetermined. CDR3 length equals 13 residues. V was shortened by 5 bases and J by 0 bases, with 5 bases between the two germline ends. Germline CDR1 and CDR2: MNHNY and SVGAGI (reference sequence).

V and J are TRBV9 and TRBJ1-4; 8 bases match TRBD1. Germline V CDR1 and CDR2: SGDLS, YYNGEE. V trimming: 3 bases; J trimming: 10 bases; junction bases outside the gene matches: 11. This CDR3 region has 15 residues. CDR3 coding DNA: TGTGCCAGCAGCGCGCAGGGGGCGATAGACGGAAAACTGTTTTTT. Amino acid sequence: CASSAQGAIDGKLFF.

CDR3 sequence: CASSPDNQYGYTF. Written as DNA, the CDR3 is TGTGCCAGCTCACCGGACAACCAGTATGGCTACACCTTC. The gene calls are TRBV18 and TRBJ1-2, with D possibly TRBD1 on 5 matching bases. CDR1 and CDR2 from the germline V gene are KGHSH and LQKENI. This CDR3 is 13 amino acids long. The ends were cut back, 3 bases at V and 5 bases at J, with 10 bases in the middle.

This CDR3 reads CAWSVGTATYEQYF. The CDR3 coding sequence is TGTGCCTGGAGTGTTGGGACGGCAACGTACGAGCAGTACTTC. V is TRBV30 and J is TRBJ2-7; D could derive from TRBD1 or TRBD2 (5 bases each). CDR3 size: 14 residues. Germline CDR1 reads GTSNPN; CDR2 reads SVGIG (reference sequence). Trimming left V 0 bases short and J 4 bases short, with 13 bases between. Combining the CDR3 with reference TRBV30 and TRBJ2-7 gives the whole variable domain SQTIHQWPATLVQPVGSPLSLECTVEGTSNPNLYWYRQAAGRGLQLLFYSVGIGQISSEVPQNLSASRPQDRQFILSSKKLLLSDSGFYLCAWSVGTATYEQYFGPGTRLTVT.

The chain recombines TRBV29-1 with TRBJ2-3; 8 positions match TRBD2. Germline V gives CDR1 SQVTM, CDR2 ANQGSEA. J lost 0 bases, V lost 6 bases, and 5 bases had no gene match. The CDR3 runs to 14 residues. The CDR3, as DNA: TGCAGCGTCGGACTAGCCCCTAGCACAGATACGCAGTATTTT. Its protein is CSVGLAPSTDTQYF.

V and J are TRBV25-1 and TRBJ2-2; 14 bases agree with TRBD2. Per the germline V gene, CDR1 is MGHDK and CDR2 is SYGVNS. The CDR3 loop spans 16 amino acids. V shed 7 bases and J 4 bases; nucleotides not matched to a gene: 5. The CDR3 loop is CASIGTSGSRTGELFF. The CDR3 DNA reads TGTGCCAGCATAGGGACTAGCGGGAGTCGCACCGGGGAGCTGTTTTTT.

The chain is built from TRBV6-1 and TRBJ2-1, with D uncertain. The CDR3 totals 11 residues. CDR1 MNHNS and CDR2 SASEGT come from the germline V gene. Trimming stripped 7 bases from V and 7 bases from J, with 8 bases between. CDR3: CASTGLNEQFF. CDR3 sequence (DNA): TGTGCCAGCACCGGGTTAAATGAGCAGTTCTTC.

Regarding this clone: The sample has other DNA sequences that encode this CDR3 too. In DNA form, the CDR3 reads TGTGCCAGCAGTTACTTAGGAAACACTGAAGCTTTCTTT. It encodes CASSYLGNTEAFF. V usage is TRBV6-5 and J usage is TRBJ1-1; D call uncertain. Trimming removed 1 base from V and 2 bases from J, with 5 bases in between. The CDR3 extends over 13 amino acids. Germline V gene sequence: CDR1 MNHEY, CDR2 SVGAGI.

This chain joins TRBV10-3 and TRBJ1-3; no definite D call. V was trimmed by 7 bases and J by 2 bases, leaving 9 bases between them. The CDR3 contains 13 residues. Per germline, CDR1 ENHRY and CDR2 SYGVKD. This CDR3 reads CAIKAGPGNTIYF. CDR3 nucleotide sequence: TGTGCCATCAAGGCGGGTCCTGGAAACACCATATATTTT.

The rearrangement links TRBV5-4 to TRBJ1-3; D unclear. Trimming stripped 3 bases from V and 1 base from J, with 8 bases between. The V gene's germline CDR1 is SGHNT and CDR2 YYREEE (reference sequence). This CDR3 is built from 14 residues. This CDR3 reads CASSSPASGNTIYF. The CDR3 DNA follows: TGTGCCAGCAGCTCCCCTGCTTCTGGAAACACCATATATTTT.

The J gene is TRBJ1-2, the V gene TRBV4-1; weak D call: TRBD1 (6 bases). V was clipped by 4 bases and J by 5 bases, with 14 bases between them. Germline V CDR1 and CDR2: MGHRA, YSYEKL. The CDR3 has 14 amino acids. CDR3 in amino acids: CASSRGRGDYGYTF. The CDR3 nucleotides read TGCGCCAGCAGCCGGGGCAGGGGAGATTATGGCTACACCTTC.

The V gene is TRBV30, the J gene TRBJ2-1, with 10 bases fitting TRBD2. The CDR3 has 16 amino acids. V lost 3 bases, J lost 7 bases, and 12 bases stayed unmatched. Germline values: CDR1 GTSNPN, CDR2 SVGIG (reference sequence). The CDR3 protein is CAWRPLGLAGANEQFF. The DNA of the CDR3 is TGTGCCTGGAGGCCACTGGGGCTAGCGGGAGCGAATGAGCAGTTCTTC. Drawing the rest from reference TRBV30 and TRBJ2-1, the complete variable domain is SQTIHQWPATLVQPVGSPLSLECTVEGTSNPNLYWYRQAAGRGLQLLFYSVGIGQISSEVPQNLSASRPQDRQFILSSKKLLLSDSGFYLCAWRPLGLAGANEQFFGPGTRLTVL.

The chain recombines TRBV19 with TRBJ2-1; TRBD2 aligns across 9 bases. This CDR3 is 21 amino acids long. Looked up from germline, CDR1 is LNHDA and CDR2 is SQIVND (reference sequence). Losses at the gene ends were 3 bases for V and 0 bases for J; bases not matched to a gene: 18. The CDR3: CASSILAPRLAGPSSYNEQFF. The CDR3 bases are TGTGCCAGTAGTATCTTGGCCCCTCGGCTAGCGGGACCTAGCTCCTACAATGAGCAGTTCTTC.

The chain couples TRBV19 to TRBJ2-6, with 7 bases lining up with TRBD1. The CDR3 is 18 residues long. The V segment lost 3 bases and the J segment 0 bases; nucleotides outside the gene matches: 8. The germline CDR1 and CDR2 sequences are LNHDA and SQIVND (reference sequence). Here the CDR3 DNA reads TGTGCCAGTAGTATTATCCAGGGGGAAAGCTCTGGGGCCAACGTCCTGACTTTC. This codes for CASSIIQGESSGANVLTF.

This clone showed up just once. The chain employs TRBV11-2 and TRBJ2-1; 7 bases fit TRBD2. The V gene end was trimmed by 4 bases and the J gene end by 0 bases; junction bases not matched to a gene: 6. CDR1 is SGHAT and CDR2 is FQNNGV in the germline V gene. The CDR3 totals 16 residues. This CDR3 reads CASSSIRDYSYNEQFF. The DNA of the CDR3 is TGTGCCAGCAGCTCCATCCGGGACTACTCCTACAATGAGCAGTTCTTC.

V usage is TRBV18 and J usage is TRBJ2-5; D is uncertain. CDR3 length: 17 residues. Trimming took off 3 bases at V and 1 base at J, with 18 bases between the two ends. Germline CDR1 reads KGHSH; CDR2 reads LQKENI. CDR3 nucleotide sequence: TGTGCCAGCTCACCCAATGACCCAGCCCTATCCCAAGAGACCCAGTACTTC. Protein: CASSPNDPALSQETQYF.

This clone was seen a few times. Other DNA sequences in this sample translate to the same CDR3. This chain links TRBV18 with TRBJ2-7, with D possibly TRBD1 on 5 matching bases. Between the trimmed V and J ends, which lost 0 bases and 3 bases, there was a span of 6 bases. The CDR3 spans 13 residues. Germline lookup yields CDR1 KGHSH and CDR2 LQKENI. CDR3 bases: TGTGCCAGCTCACCACCTACAGGCTACGAGCAGTACTTC. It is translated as CASSPPTGYEQYF.